This T cell receptor beta chain was recorded in a study of cytomegalovirus exposure and HLA in healthy donors (dated by TCRdb to the late 2010s). With respect to the entire study: An earlier analysis of approximately 640 of the donors reported roughly 270 Gb of sequence data and some 100 million unique TCR beta sequences from roughly 180 million T cells. An early release covering approximately 600 HLA-typed donors comprised 300 to 350 gigabases of sequencing data and 65 million to 100 million unique TCR sequences. Of the roughly 400 genotyped donors, more than 75% were placed in the genetic ancestry cluster associated with self-reported Caucasian donors. The study aimed to test whether signatures of past pathogen exposure could be identified by cataloging public T cell receptors. The study profiled the T cell repertoires of hundreds of subjects by immunosequencing and related them to cytomegalovirus serostatus. A separate validation cohort of roughly 110 different subjects was used in addition to the roughly 700-subject first cohort. To predict cytomegalovirus infection status, the study combined high-throughput TCR immunosequencing, statistical association of individual TCRs with disease status, and machine learning. A later analysis re-analyzed previously published TCR beta repertoires from 650 to 800 donors and added high-resolution HLA genotyping to study TCR occurrence patterns. Rather than drawing on any new phenotypic data, the later analysis identified candidate immune exposures from TCR beta sequences and the way those sequences occurred across donors. To decide whether each TCR beta V gene segment behaved as functional or pseudogenic, an earlier analysis of nearly 600 of the donors relied on high-throughput TCR beta sequencing. Alongside the repertoire data, information on donor age, sex, ethnicity and CMV serostatus was compiled. A later genetic analysis took genome-wide SNP genotypes for about 55% of the 666 donors and used that subset as a discovery cohort. All discovery cohort repertoires had been generated on a single sequencing platform. Class I and class II HLA loci were covered by the typing at four-digit resolution. The number of donors typed differed by locus, with 629-630 for A, B, C, DRB1 and DQB1, about 500 for DQA1, 606 for DPA1, and under 490 for DPB1. Roughly 5 DR-DQ haplotypes were handled as single units for association and clustering, since linkage in the cohort was strong. Among some 400 genotyped donors of the cohort, an average of 235,054 unique TCR beta nucleotide sequences were sequenced per donor, around 20% of them non-productive.

With respect to this clone: Its antigen is currently not known. Qualities for individual bases were not recorded, and no much larger clone is one base off.

The cohort comprised 710 or so healthy bone marrow donors. At the time of sampling, every cohort member was nominally healthy, though immune exposures that went unrecorded were likely present. The donor was CMV seronegative and belonged to the group of 380 or so seronegative cohort members. Every donor gave a peripheral blood sample, and the peripheral blood mononuclear cells from that sample were used for TCR beta sequencing. Genomic DNA extraction from the blood cell samples was performed with the Qiagen DNeasy Blood Extraction Kit. The CDR3, from cysteine to phenylalanine, totals 15 residues. The only DNA kept is the CDR3, 45 bases in frame from the first base. The germline V gene encodes CDR1 KGHSH and CDR2 LQKENI. Trimming accounts for 3 bases at V and 6 bases at J, while the number of junction bases matched to no gene is 4. Findings and caveats that apply to the study as a whole: A few of the identified cytomegalovirus-associated TCR beta chains were confirmed in vitro to be specific for cytomegalovirus antigens. According to a later analysis, TCR association rates differed among HLA loci, with DRB1 alleles showing the most associated TCRs and HLA-C alleles showing the fewest. A cluster of highly shared sequence variants was judged likely to be a technical artifact of the sequencing pipeline. According to a later genetic analysis, donors in an Asian-associated ancestry cluster had fewer N-insertions in productive TCRs than the approximately 650-donor mean. Over 15 rarely observed V segments, including chromosome 9 orphons, were excluded from the earlier analysis of a few hundred of the donors because counts were too low. In the study, approximately 150 TCR beta chains were listed as associated with cytomegalovirus. Linkage disequilibrium might explain the correlated functional status among segregating V segments, but an unknown experimental factor could not be ruled out. At a false discovery rate of 0.05, a later analysis linked roughly 17,000 TCR beta sequences to specific HLA alleles. Compared with equally common non-associated chains, HLA-associated TCR beta chains in a later analysis were more clonally expanded and had lower generation probabilities. It was suggested by the authors that the approach could potentially be generalized to other disease states and immunological phenotypes. Cytomegalovirus status was reported to be diagnosed by the classifier with high specificity and sensitivity in both the original and validation cohorts. Roughly uniform sequencing depth across donors was assumed in presence/absence analyses, although this assumption may not hold. A later analysis found that most CMV-associated TCR beta chains appeared HLA-restricted, with HLA associations seemingly driven largely by CMV exposure. Because HLA typing was unavailable for some donors at each locus, only the typed subset was used in association tests. Across donors, most TCR sequences were observed very rarely, whereas some public TCRs were present in many individuals. A later analysis reported that several top co-occurrence clusters appeared linked to parvovirus B19, influenza, CMV and Epstein-Barr virus. A later genetic analysis associated a missense DCLRE1C variant with V-gene and J-gene trimming of TCR beta chains, and an independent cohort replicated the association. In an earlier analysis of about 550 of the donors, most TCR beta V segments were observed in productive rearrangements about 87% or about 30% of the time, broadly matching IMGT annotations. A further reported finding was that TCR beta sequences accurately predicted the HLA-A and HLA-B alleles for most subjects in the first cohort. For the cohort, immune exposure information was limited to CMV serostatus. This cohort had only TCR beta chains sequenced, and the lack of alpha or paired-chain data limited which features could be detected. Because the 87-base-pair reads could not distinguish some IMGT-functional V segments, including TRBV6-2 and TRBV6-3, those segments were excluded. Assigning TCR associations to individual alleles was difficult when HLA alleles, especially DR and DQ, strongly co-occurred.

Library preparation was by the immunoSEQ multiplex PCR assay. A mixture of 60 forward primers for TCR Vbeta segments and 13 reverse primers for TCR Jbeta segments was used in the multiplex PCR. Amplification of the CDR3 region of rearranged TCR beta genes was performed with a multiplex PCR assay on genomic DNA. The amplified TCR beta libraries were sequenced on the Illumina HiSeq System as 87-base-pair reads. The published analysis was carried out like this. In a later analysis, around 80 million unique TCR beta chains were counted across the approximately 640 repertoires, and approximately 11 million of these chains were shared by at least two donors. Raw reads were error-corrected and collapsed into unique sequences with a nearest-neighbor algorithm that merged closely related sequences to remove PCR and sequencing errors. CDR3 sequences were aligned to IMGT reference sequences to assign V, D and J gene segments. For a sequence to be retained, at least a six-nucleotide match to both a V gene segment and a J gene segment was required. Rearrangements were called productive when the CDR3 lacked stop codons and stayed in frame with V and J; all others were non-productive. Following IMGT convention, CDR3 was defined as the stretch from the second conserved V-encoded cysteine to the conserved J-encoded phenylalanine. Sequences without an unambiguous match to a single V gene segment were excluded from the earlier analysis of about 640 of the donors. An earlier analysis of about 600 of the donors called V segments functional above 56.7% productive rearrangements and segregating when the between-donor standard deviation exceeded 5%. To diagnose cytomegalovirus status from the catalog of TCR beta chain sequences, a statistical classification framework was built. A later analysis assigned V and J genes by comparing TCR nucleotide sequences with IMGT/GENE-DB human TR gene sequences. A later analysis assigned CDR3 sequences and most-parsimonious VDJ recombination scenarios with the TCRdist pipeline. A later analysis defined each TCR beta chain by its CDR3 amino acid sequence plus V-gene family, and excluded reads lacking a unique V-gene family. In a later analysis, some 600 highly shared, low-generation-probability nucleotide sequences were removed to address suspected cross-contamination and a sequencing artifact. For each public chain, a later analysis derived a clonal expansion index from normalized ranks of inferred template counts within each repertoire. In a later analysis, generation probabilities were computed using a VDJ recombination model fitted to out-of-frame rearrangements, and the results were checked against IGoR. A later analysis scored TCR-TCR, TCR-HLA and TCR-CMV co-occurrence with hypergeometric tests, applying a repertoire-size bias correction to TCR pairs. In a later analysis, false discovery rates were estimated by permuting HLA or CMV assignments 20 times. In a later analysis, co-occurring TCRs were grouped using DBSCAN, with TCRdist sequence similarity added in when clustering inside HLA-allele-positive subsets. Co-occurrence clustering excluded repertoires with fewer than 30,000 or more than 120,000 public chains, plus five with anomalous nucleotide sharing. The source is immuneACCESS, and TCRdb retained only in-frame sequences with V and J called. Part of the clones is not carried over; for the studies checked, unresolved V genes explain less than half of this, and the remainder is unexplained. The D gene and trimming were derived from the DNA, and the V and J assignments and clone size from that table. The sample yields approximately 100,000 clones; about 80% were counted once. The ten largest clones capture 3.1% of the sample.

The chain is assembled from TRBV18 and TRBJ2-1, with 11 central nucleotides matching TRBD2. The source of this sequence is a woman aged 40 to 50 in good health and CMV-seronegative. The sequencing sample was made of PBMCs. The DNA is as follows: TGTGCCAGCTCACCTAGCGGGAGGGCCCTCAATGAGCAGTTCTTC. This codes for CASSPSGRALNEQFF.